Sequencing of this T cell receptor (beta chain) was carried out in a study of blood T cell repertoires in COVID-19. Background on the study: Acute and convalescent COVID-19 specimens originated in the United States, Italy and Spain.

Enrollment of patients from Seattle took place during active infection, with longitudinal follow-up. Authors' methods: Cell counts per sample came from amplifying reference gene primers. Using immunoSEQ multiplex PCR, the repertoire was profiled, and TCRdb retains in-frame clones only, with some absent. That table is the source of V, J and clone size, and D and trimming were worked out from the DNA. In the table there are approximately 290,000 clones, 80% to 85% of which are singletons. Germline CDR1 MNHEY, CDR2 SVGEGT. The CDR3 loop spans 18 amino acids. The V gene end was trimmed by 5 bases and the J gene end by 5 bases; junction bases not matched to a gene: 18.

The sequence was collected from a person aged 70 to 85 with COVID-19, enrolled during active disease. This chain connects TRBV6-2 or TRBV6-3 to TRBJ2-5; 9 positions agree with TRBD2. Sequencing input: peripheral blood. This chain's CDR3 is CASSTERSSGKAHETQYF. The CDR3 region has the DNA TGTGCCAGCAGTACAGAGAGGTCTAGCGGGAAAGCCCACGAGACCCAGTACTTC.